The clone carrying this T cell receptor beta chain has just a few counts. Its target is unknown. TCRdb fed the reads into MiXCR, producing one record per CDR3 protein. The repertoire holds roughly 120,000 distinct CDR3 sequences, with roughly a third as singletons. This sample is part of a study of T cell repertoires in cytomegalovirus infection. Study-level information: As its CMV epitopes, the study selected recently identified HLA-C-restricted and well-studied HLA-B-restricted targets.

There are 15 residues in the CDR3. Germline V CDR1 and CDR2: SGHVS, FNYEAQ. This sequence originates from a human donor in good health (CMV status not recorded). Some clones in this sample may be carry-over from other donors' samples. Sample: CD8+ T cells from cultured PBMCs, taken from culture after CMV antigen stimulation. This chain links TRBV7-6 with TRBJ2-7; 11 bases agree with TRBD2. CDR3 region: CASGPLAGGEYEQYF. The DNA of the CDR3 is TGTGCTAGCGGACCCTTAGCGGGGGGGGAGTACGAGCAGTACTTC. Supplemented by reference TRBV7-6 and TRBJ2-7, the full variable domain reads GAGVSQSPRYKVTKRGQDVALRCDPISGHVSLYWYRQALGQGPEFLTYFNYEAQQDKSGLPNDRFSAERPEGSISTLTIQRTEQRDSAMYRCASGPLAGGEYEQYFGPGTRLTVT.